This TCR beta chain was sequenced for a study of blood T cell repertoires in COVID-19. In the study overall: Collection of acute and convalescent COVID-19 samples took place in the United States, Italy and Spain. T cells, B-cell-depleted T cells, or PBMCs provided the cDNA or gDNA that served as material.

Authors' processing steps: Researchers report that nucleated cell counts were estimated from reference gene primer amplification. Here immunoSEQ multiplex PCR was the method, and the copy in TCRdb shows in-frame clones only, minus some. V and J calls and clone size are as listed in that table; D and trimming were resolved from the DNA. This table has roughly 120,000 clones, 80% to 90% appearing once. The CDR3 runs to 16 residues. Trimming left V 4 bases short and J 3 bases short, with 18 bases between. Germline V gene lookup returns CDR1 LGHDT and CDR2 YNNKEL (reference sequence). This clonotype originated in a man between 70 and 80 years old with active or convalescent COVID-19. Sequenced input: peripheral blood. V and J are TRBV3-1 (or the pseudogene TRBV3-2) and TRBJ1-2, with D unresolved. CDR3 region: CASSLHSEAGYYGYTF. CDR3 sequence (DNA): TGTGCCAGCAGCCTTCATTCCGAAGCAGGCTACTATGGCTACACCTTC.